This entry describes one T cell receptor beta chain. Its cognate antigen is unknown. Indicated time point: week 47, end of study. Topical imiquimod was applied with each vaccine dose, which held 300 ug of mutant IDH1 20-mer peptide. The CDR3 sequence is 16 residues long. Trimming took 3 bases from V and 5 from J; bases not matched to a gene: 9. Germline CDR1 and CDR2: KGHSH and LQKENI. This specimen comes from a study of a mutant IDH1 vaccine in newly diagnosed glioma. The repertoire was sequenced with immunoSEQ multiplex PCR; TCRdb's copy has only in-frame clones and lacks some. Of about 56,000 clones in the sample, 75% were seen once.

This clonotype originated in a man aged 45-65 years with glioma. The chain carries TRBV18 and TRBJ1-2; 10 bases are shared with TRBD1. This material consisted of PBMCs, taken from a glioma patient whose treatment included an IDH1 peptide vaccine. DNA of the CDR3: TGTGCCAGCTCACCCCAAACGGGACAGGGGAATTATGGCTACACCTTC. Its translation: CASSPQTGQGNYGYTF. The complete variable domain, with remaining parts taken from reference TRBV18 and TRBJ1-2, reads NAGVMQNPRHLVRRRGQEARLRCSPMKGHSHVYWYRQLPEEGLKFMVYLQKENIIDESGMPKERFSAEFPKEGPSILRIQQVVRGDSAAYFCASSPQTGQGNYGYTFGSGTRLTVV.